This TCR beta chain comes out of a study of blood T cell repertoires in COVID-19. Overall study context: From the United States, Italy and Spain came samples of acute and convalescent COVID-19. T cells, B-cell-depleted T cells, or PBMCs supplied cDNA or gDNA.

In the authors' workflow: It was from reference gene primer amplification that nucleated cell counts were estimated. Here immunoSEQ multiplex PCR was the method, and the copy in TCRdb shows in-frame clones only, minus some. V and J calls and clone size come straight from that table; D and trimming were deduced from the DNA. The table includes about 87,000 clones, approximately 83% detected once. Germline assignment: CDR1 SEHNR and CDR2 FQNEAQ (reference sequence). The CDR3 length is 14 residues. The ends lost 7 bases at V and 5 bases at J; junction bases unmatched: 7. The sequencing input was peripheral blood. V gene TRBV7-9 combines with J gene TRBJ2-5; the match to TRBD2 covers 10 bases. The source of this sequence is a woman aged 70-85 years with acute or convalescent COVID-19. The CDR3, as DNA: TGTGCCAGCATCTCGGGACTAGCGATGGAGACCCAGTACTTC. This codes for CASISGLAMETQYF.